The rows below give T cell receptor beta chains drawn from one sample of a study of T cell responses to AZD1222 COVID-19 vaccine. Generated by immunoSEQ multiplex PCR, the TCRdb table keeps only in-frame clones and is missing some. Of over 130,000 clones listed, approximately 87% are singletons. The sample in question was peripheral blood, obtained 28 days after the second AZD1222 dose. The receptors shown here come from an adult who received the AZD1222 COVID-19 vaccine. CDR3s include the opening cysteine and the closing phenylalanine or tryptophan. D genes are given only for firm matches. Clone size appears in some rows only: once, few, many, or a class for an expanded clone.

TGTGCCACCAGCAGGGGGGACAGGGGGCTCCAAGAGACCCAGTACTTC,CATSRGDRGLQETQYF,NA,TRBV15,TRBD1,TRBJ2-5
TGTGCCAGCAGCTTAAGGCCTATCGACACTGAAGCTTTCTTT,CASSLRPIDTEAFF,NA,TRBV7-9,NA,TRBJ1-1
TGTGCCAGCAGCGTATCAGGGTACCAAGAGACCCAGTACTTC,CASSVSGYQETQYF,NA,TRBV9,NA,TRBJ2-5
TGTGCCAGTAGTGCGACAGGGGGTACCACTGAAGCTTTCTTT,CASSATGGTTEAFF,NA,TRBV19,TRBD1,TRBJ1-1
TGTGCCTGGAGAGGGGCGGCCCAGACCGATCCGAACACTGAAGCTTTCTTT,CAWRGAAQTDPNTEAFF,NA,TRBV30,NA,TRBJ1-1
TGTGCCAGCAGAGCACAGGGAACCAATCAGCCCCAGCATTTT,CASRAQGTNQPQHF,once,TRBV2,NA,TRBJ1-5
TGTGCCAGCAGTTGGGGACAGCGCAATCAGCCCCAGCATTTT,CASSWGQRNQPQHF,NA,TRBV6-2/TRBV6-3,TRBD1,TRBJ1-5
TGTGCCAGCAGCTTAGTGGTGGGTGAAGCTTTCTTT,CASSLVVGEAFF,NA,TRBV7-9,NA,TRBJ1-1
TGTGCCAGCAGCGTGTCTCCTACAGAGAATGGTGAGCAGTTCTTC,CASSVSPTENGEQFF,NA,TRBV9,NA,TRBJ2-1
TGTGCCAGCAGCTTAGAGGCCTTAGGGATGGGACGATCACCCCTCCACTTT,CASSLEALGMGRSPLHF,NA,TRBV11-2,NA,TRBJ1-6
TGTGCCAGCAGCTTAGGGGGCGCTTCTGAAAAACTGTTTTTT,CASSLGGASEKLFF,NA,TRBV11-2,NA,TRBJ1-4
TGTGCCAGCAGGGTAGGACAACATAATTCACCCCTCCACTTT,CASRVGQHNSPLHF,NA,TRBV7-2,NA,TRBJ1-6
TGTGCCAGCAGTCGCCCGGGGCTCGAAGGGAGCAATGAGCAGTTCTTC,CASSRPGLEGSNEQFF,NA,TRBV28,NA,TRBJ2-1
TGTGCCAGCAGCCAGCAATTCGAGGGAAGTAATGAAAAACTGTTTTTT,CASSQQFEGSNEKLFF,few,TRBV3-1/TRBV3-2,NA,TRBJ1-4
TGTGCCAGCAGTTACTATGGGTCGAACACTGAAGCTTTCTTT,CASSYYGSNTEAFF,once,TRBV6-5,NA,TRBJ1-1
TGCGCCAGCAGCTGGGTGCAGGGGGCTGGCACTGAAGCTTTCTTT,CASSWVQGAGTEAFF,NA,TRBV5-1,TRBD1,TRBJ1-1
TGCGCCAGCAGCCCCTGGAGTGGGCTCGGGGCCAACGTCCTGACTTTC,CASSPWSGLGANVLTF,NA,TRBV5-1,NA,TRBJ2-6
TGTGCTAGTGGCCCCCCAGGAGGGACACATGAGCAGTTCTTC,CASGPPGGTHEQFF,NA,TRBV12-5,NA,TRBJ2-1
TGCGCCAGCAGCTTGAACGTACTAGCGGGAATTGGCACCGGGGAGCTGTTTTTT,CASSLNVLAGIGTGELFF,NA,TRBV5-1,TRBD2,TRBJ2-2
TGTGCCAGTAGTATTGGTAGCGCCTCCTACAATGAGCAGTTCTTC,CASSIGSASYNEQFF,few,TRBV19,NA,TRBJ2-1
TGTGCCAGCAGTGTGGACAGTCTGGGCACCGGGGAGCTGTTTTTT,CASSVDSLGTGELFF,NA,TRBV2,NA,TRBJ2-2
TGTGCCAGCAGTCTCCCCTCAGGGGTTGGCTATGGCTACACCTTC,CASSLPSGVGYGYTF,NA,TRBV28,NA,TRBJ1-2
TGTGCCAGCAGTTTAGAGATAGCGGGAGGGCCGAGCACAGATACGCAGTATTTT,CASSLEIAGGPSTDTQYF,NA,TRBV28,TRBD2,TRBJ2-3
TGTGCCAGCTCACCCCGGAGCGCAGGAGTTAATAATTCACCCCTCCACTTT,CASSPRSAGVNNSPLHF,NA,TRBV18,NA,TRBJ1-6
TGCGCCAGCAGCCAAACCGGGACAGGGACAAATAGCAATCAGCCCCAGCATTTT,CASSQTGTGTNSNQPQHF,NA,TRBV4-1,TRBD1,TRBJ1-5
TGTGCCAGCAGCTTAGAGACCGGAAACTCTGGAAACACCATATATTTT,CASSLETGNSGNTIYF,NA,TRBV7-3,NA,TRBJ1-3
TGTGCCAGCTCCTCGGGACTATTCTACGAGCAGTACTTC,CASSSGLFYEQYF,once,TRBV6-5,TRBD2,TRBJ2-7
TGTGCCAGCTCACCTGGACAGGGGCGTATGAACACTGAAGCTTTCTTT,CASSPGQGRMNTEAFF,NA,TRBV18,TRBD1,TRBJ1-1
TGTGCCAGCAGCGTAGGGTTCCGGGCGAACACCGGGGAGCTGTTTTTT,CASSVGFRANTGELFF,once,TRBV9,NA,TRBJ2-2
TGTGCCAGCAGTGCCCAGGGTGGAAGCTCCTACAATGAGCAGTTCTTC,CASSAQGGSSYNEQFF,NA,TRBV6-4,NA,TRBJ2-1
TGTGCCAGTAGTATGTACAAGGTCGTGAACACTGAAGCTTTCTTT,CASSMYKVVNTEAFF,NA,TRBV19,NA,TRBJ1-1
TGTGCCAGTAGTATAGGATTCTCCTACAATGAGCAGTTCTTC,CASSIGFSYNEQFF,few,TRBV19,NA,TRBJ2-1
TGTGCCTCAAGGGGTCAAGGCTACACCTTC,CASRGQGYTF,NA,TRBV30,NA,TRBJ1-2
TGTGCCAGCAGTTACCCGGCGCAGGGGGCCGATGGCTACACCTTC,CASSYPAQGADGYTF,NA,TRBV6-2/TRBV6-3,TRBD1,TRBJ1-2
TGTGCCAGCAGCCCTAGCGGGGGCCTTAGCACAGATACGCAGTATTTT,CASSPSGGLSTDTQYF,NA,TRBV3-1/TRBV3-2,TRBD2,TRBJ2-3
TGTGCCAGCAGTGAGGGGGGTCGGGGGCAGATCCGGGAAAAACTGTTTTTT,CASSEGGRGQIREKLFF,NA,TRBV2,NA,TRBJ1-4
TGTGCCAGCAGCAGAAGCGGCAGCACAGATACGCAGTATTTT,CASSRSGSTDTQYF,NA,TRBV7-9,NA,TRBJ2-3
TGTGCCAGCAGCTTTACAGGGCACACTGGAAACACCATATATTTT,CASSFTGHTGNTIYF,few,TRBV7-2,NA,TRBJ1-3
TGTGCCAGCAGTTTAAGGGTTTGGGAAAAACTGTTTTTT,CASSLRVWEKLFF,NA,TRBV28,NA,TRBJ1-4
TGTGCCAGCAGTGGGACGGGGAATCAGCCCCAGCATTTT,CASSGTGNQPQHF,NA,TRBV2,NA,TRBJ1-5
TGCGCCAGCAGTGGACAGGGGGGCACTGAAGCTTTCTTT,CASSGQGGTEAFF,NA,TRBV10-1,TRBD1,TRBJ1-1
TGTGCCAGCAGCTATAGTGCCTCAGGGCCGAACACTGAAGCTTTCTTT,CASSYSASGPNTEAFF,NA,TRBV11-2,NA,TRBJ1-1
TGTGCCATCAGTGAGAGGGGTCCGATGAACACCGGGGAGCTGTTTTTT,CAISERGPMNTGELFF,NA,TRBV10-3,NA,TRBJ2-2
TGTGCCACCAGCAGAGATCGGGGGGTAGGGAATTCACCCCTCCACTTT,CATSRDRGVGNSPLHF,few,TRBV15,NA,TRBJ1-6
TGCGCCAGCAGCCAGCAGGGAGTAGGGTCTCTCTCTGGGGCCAACGTCCTGACTTTC,CASSQQGVGSLSGANVLTF,NA,TRBV5-1,NA,TRBJ2-6
TGTGCCAGCAGTACGGGACAGCGCGAGCAGTACTTC,CASSTGQREQYF,NA,TRBV6-5,TRBD1,TRBJ2-7
TGTGCCAGCAGCTTGGGACAGGGGGATAATTCACCCCTCCACTTT,CASSLGQGDNSPLHF,NA,TRBV7-9,TRBD1,TRBJ1-6
TGTGCCAACGGCTGGGGCCACCCCACTGAAGCTTTCTTT,CANGWGHPTEAFF,NA,TRBV21-1,NA,TRBJ1-1
TGTGCCAGCAGTTTGACTGACAATCAGCCCCAGCATTTT,CASSLTDNQPQHF,once,TRBV12-3/TRBV12-4,NA,TRBJ1-5
TGTGCCAGCAGCTTGTCTGTTGGCTATGGCTACACCTTC,CASSLSVGYGYTF,NA,TRBV5-6,NA,TRBJ1-2
TGTGCCAGCAGTTTAATGGGGCGGGGAAACACTGAAGCTTTCTTT,CASSLMGRGNTEAFF,NA,TRBV28,NA,TRBJ1-1
TGTGCCAGCAGTGCTAGGACTAGCAGGGCTGGGGCCAACGTCCTGACTTTC,CASSARTSRAGANVLTF,NA,TRBV25-1,TRBD2,TRBJ2-6
TGCGCCAGCAGCCCGAGCCACCTAGCGGAACTCACCGGGGAGCTGTTTTTT,CASSPSHLAELTGELFF,once,TRBV4-3,TRBD2,TRBJ2-2